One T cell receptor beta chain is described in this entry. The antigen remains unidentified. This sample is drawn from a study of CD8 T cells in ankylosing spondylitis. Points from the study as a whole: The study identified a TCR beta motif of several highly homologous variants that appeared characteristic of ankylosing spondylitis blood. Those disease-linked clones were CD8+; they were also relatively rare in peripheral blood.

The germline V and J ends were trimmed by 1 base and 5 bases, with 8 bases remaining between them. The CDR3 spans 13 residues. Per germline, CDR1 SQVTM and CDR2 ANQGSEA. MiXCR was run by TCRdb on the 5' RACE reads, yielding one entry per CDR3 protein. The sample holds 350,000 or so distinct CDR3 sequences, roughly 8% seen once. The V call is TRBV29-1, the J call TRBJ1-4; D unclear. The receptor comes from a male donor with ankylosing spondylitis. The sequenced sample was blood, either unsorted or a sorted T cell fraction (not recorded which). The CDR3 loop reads CSVEGQENEKLFF. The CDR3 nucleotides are TGCAGCGTTGAAGGGCAGGAGAATGAAAAACTGTTTTTT.